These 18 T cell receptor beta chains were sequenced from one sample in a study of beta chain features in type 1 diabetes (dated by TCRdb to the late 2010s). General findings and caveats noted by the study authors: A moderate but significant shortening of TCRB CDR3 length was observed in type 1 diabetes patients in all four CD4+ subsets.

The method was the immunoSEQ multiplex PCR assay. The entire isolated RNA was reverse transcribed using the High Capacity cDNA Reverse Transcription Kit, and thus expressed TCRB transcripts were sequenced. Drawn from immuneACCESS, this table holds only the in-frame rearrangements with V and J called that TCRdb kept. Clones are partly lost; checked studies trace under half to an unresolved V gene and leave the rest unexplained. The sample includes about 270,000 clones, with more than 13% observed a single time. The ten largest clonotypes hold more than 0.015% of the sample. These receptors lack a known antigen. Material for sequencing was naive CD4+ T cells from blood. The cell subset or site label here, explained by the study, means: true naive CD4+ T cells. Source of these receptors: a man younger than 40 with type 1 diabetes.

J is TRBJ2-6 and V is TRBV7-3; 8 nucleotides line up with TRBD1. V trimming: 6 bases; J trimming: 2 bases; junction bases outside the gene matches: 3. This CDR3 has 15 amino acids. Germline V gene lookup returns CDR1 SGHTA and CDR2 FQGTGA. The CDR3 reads CASSLQGAGANVLTF. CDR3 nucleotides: TGTGCCAGCAGTTTACAGGGGGCTGGGGCCAACGTCCTGACTTTC. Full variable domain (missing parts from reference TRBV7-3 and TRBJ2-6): GAGVSQTPSNKVTEKGKYVELRCDPISGHTALYWYRQSLGQGPEFLIYFQGTGAADDSGLPNDRFFAVRPEGSVSTLKIQRTERGDSAVYLCASSLQGAGANVLTFGAGSRLTVL.

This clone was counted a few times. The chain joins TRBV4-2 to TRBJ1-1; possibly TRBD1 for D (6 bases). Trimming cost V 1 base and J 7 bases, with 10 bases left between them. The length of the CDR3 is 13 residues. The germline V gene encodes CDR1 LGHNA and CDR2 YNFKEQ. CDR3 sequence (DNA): TGTGCCAGCAGCCAAGTGGGGGCGGTTGAAGCTTTCTTT. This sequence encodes CASSQVGAVEAFF.

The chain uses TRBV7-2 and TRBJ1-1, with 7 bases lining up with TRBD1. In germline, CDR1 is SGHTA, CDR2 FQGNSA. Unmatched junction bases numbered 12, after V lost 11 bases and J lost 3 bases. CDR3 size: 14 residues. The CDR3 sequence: CACHSGRGDTEAFF. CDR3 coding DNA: TGTGCCTGTCACAGCGGCAGGGGGGACACTGAAGCTTTCTTT.

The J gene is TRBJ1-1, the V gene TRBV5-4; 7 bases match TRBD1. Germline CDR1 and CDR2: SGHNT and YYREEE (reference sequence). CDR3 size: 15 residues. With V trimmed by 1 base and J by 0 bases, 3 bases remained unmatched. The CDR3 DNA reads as TGTGCCAGCAGCTTGACGGGACAGCTGAACACTGAAGCTTTCTTT. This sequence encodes CASSLTGQLNTEAFF.

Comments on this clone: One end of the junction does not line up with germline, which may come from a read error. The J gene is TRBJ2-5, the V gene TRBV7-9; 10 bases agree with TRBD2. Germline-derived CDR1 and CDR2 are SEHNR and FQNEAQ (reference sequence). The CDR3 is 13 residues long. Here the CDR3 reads CASRLAGGETQYF. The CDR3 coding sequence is TGTGCCAGCAGATTAGCGGGAGGAGAGACCCAGTACTTC.

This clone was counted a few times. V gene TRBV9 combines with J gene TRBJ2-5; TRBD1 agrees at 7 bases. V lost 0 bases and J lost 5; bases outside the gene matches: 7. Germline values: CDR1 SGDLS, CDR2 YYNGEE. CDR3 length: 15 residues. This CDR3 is CASSVGGQALETQYF. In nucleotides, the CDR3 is TGTGCCAGCAGCGTAGGAGGACAGGCGTTGGAGACCCAGTACTTC.

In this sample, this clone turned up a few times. This CDR3 reads CASSDSRGKNQPQHF. The DNA for the CDR3 is TGTGCCAGCAGTGACTCCCGGGGTAAGAATCAGCCCCAGCATTTT. V is TRBV28 and J is TRBJ1-5; D is unclear. Germline V gene data show CDR1 as MDHEN and CDR2 as SYDVKM. The CDR3 runs 15 residues. The V end lost 5 bases, the J end lost 4 bases, and 15 bases lay between the germline ends.

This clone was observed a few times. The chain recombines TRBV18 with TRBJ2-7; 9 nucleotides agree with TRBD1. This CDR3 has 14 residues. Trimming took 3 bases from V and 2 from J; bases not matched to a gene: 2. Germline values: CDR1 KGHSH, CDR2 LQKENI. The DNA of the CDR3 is TGTGCCAGCTCACCCCGGACAGGGGCCTACGAGCAGTACTTC. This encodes CASSPRTGAYEQYF.

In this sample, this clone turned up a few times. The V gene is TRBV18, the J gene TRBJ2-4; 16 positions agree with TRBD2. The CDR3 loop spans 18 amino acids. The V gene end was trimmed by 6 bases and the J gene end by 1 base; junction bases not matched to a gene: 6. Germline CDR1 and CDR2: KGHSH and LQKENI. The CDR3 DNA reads TGTGCCAGCTCCCCGGGACTAGCGGGAGGGCCTGCCAAAAACATTCAGTACTTC. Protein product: CASSPGLAGGPAKNIQYF. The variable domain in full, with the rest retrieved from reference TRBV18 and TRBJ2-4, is NAGVMQNPRHLVRRRGQEARLRCSPMKGHSHVYWYRQLPEEGLKFMVYLQKENIIDESGMPKERFSAEFPKEGPSILRIQQVVRGDSAAYFCASSPGLAGGPAKNIQYFGAGTRLSVL.

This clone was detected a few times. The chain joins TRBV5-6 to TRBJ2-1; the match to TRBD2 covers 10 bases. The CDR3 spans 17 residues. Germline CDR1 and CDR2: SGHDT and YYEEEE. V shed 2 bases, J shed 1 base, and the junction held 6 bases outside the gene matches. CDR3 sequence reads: CASSLSSTSGSYNEQFF. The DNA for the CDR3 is TGTGCCAGCAGCTTAAGTTCGACTAGCGGGTCCTACAATGAGCAGTTCTTC.

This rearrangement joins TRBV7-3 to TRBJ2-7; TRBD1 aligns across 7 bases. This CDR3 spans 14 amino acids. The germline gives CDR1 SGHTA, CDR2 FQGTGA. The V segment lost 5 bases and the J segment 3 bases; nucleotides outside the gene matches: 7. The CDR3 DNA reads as TGTGCCAGCAGCCCGACAGGGCGAGACTACGAGCAGTACTTC. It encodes CASSPTGRDYEQYF.

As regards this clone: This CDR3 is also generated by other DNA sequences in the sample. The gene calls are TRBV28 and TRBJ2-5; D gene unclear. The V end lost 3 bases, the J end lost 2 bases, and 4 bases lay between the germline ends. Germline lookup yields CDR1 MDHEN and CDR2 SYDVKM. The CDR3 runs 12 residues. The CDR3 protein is CASSLRQETQYF. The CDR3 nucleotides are TGTGCCAGCAGTTTGCGGCAAGAGACCCAGTACTTC.

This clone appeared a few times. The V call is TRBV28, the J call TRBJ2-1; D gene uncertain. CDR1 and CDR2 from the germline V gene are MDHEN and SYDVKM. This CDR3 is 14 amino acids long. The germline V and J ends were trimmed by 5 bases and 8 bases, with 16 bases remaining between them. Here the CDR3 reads CASSLGSRRDEQFF. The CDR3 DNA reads TGTGCCAGCAGTCTAGGATCACGACGGGATGAGCAGTTCTTC.

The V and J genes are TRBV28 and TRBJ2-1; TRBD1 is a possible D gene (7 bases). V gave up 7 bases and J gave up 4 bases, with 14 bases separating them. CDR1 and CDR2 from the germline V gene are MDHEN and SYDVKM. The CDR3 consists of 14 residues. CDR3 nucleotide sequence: TGTGCCAGCACCCGGAGGGGGCAATACAATGAGCAGTTCTTC. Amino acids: CASTRRGQYNEQFF.

Written as DNA, the CDR3 is TGTGCCAGCACGGGAGGGGGCGGACTACGAGCGCAGTACTTC. It codes for CASTGGGGLRAQYF. The V and J genes are TRBV7-8 and TRBJ2-7; D possibly corresponds to TRBD2 (8 bases). Trimming cost V 7 bases and J 9 bases, with 22 bases left between them. Per the germline V gene, CDR1 is SGHVS and CDR2 is FQNEAQ. This CDR3 spans 14 amino acids.

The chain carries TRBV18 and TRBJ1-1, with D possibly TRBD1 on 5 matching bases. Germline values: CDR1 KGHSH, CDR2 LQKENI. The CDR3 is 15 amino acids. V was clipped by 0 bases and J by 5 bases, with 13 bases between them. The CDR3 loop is CASSPPNQGYTEAFF. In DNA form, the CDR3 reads TGTGCCAGCTCACCACCGAACCAGGGTTATACTGAAGCTTTCTTT.

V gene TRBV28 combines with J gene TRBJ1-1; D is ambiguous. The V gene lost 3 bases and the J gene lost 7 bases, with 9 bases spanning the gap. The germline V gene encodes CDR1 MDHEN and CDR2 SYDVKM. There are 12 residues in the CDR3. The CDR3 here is CASSLRIDEAFF. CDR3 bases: TGTGCCAGCAGTTTGCGAATTGATGAAGCTTTCTTT.

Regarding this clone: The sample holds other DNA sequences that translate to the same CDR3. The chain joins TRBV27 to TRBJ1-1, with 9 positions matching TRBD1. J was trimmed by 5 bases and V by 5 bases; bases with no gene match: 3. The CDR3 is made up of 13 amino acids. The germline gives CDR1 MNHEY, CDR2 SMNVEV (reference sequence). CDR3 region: CASSLDRGTEAFF. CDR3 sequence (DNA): TGTGCCAGCAGTCTGGACAGGGGTACTGAAGCTTTCTTT.